This T cell receptor (beta chain) was captured in a study of Graves' ophthalmopathy and Graves' hyperthyroidism. About the research overall: Samples of peripheral blood were obtained at initial diagnosis, prior to treatment of any kind. Notes on the study in general: Detected in blood as well were most expanded thyroid clonotypes with frequency above 0.001.

This clonotype was observed a handful of times. Antigen: not known. For donors with ophthalmopathy, the disease showed moderate-to-severe activity, reached CAS ≥3 and NOSPECS ≥4, and had lasted under 3 months. Diagnoses were established from clinical symptoms, serum thyroxine, TRAb, thyroid ultrasound and orbital computed tomography. Investigators amplified TCR beta CDR3 regions from RNA transcripts. An opening RT-PCR round employed HTBI primers and preceded a second-round multiplex PCR. A single record per CDR3 protein comes from TCRdb applying MiXCR to the multiplex PCR reads. The repertoire has 200,000 to 250,000 distinct CDR3 sequences, around 45% of them found once; the top ten carry less than 50%. Per the germline V gene, CDR1 is SQVTM and CDR2 is ANQGSEA. Trimming removed 1 base from V and 6 bases from J; junction bases left unmatched: 2. This CDR3 spans 12 amino acids.

The chain employs TRBV29-1 and TRBJ1-2, with 7 bases that match TRBD1. The sequence derives from an adult man with Graves' ophthalmopathy. The sample comprised peripheral blood. CDR3 residues: CSVEGRGNGYTF. Here the CDR3 DNA reads TGCAGCGTTGAAGGCAGGGGGAATGGCTACACCTTC.